This is a list of T cell receptor beta chains from one sample in a study of cytomegalovirus exposure and HLA in healthy donors. Data came from immunoSEQ multiplex PCR; TCRdb stores just in-frame clones and leaves some out. The sample has around 200,000 clones; around four fifths are singletons. The sample comprised PBMCs. These receptors all stem from a woman in her sixties or seventies in good health and CMV-seropositive. Each CDR3 is given with its conserved first and last residue. Fields, in order: D gene, V gene, J gene, clone size, CDR3 DNA, CDR3 protein. The D gene is left open where the match is weak. Only some rows state a clone size, as once, few, many or a class for expanded clones.

TRBD2	TRBV5-4	TRBJ2-1	NA	TGTGCCAGCAGCTCCGGGACTAGCGGTTACAATGAGCAGTTCTTC	CASSSGTSGYNEQFF
NA	TRBV11-2	TRBJ2-1	NA	TGTGCCAGCAGCGGCCGGGACTACAATGAGCAGTTCTTC	CASSGRDYNEQFF
TRBD1	TRBV6-5	TRBJ1-4	many	TGTGCCAGCAGTCCCAACCGGGACAGCTTAGAAAAACTGTTTTTT	CASSPNRDSLEKLFF
NA	TRBV5-1	TRBJ2-2	NA	TGCGCCAGCAGCTTGAGCTATACCGGGGAGCTGTTTTTT	CASSLSYTGELFF
TRBD1	TRBV5-4	TRBJ1-2	NA	TGTGCCAGCAGGCCTGGACAGGGGAACTATGGCTACACCTTC	CASRPGQGNYGYTF
NA	TRBV5-5	TRBJ1-5	NA	TGTGCCAGCAGCCCGGGGGGGAGCCAGCCCCAGCATTTT	CASSPGGSQPQHF
TRBD1	TRBV9	TRBJ2-6	NA	TGTGCCAGCAGCGAACGGGGACAGGGTGGGGCCAACGTCCTGACTTTC	CASSERGQGGANVLTF
TRBD1	TRBV2	TRBJ1-2	NA	TGTGCCAGCAGTAGACAGGGGCCGCCTGCTGGCTACACCTTC	CASSRQGPPAGYTF
NA	TRBV5-6	TRBJ1-2	NA	TGTGCCAGCAGCTTGGGGTGGCAGGGCTATGGCTACACCTTC	CASSLGWQGYGYTF
NA	TRBV7-2	TRBJ1-4	few	TGTGCCAGCAGCCCCTCGAGGACAACTAATGAAAAACTGTTTTTT	CASSPSRTTNEKLFF
NA	TRBV6-4	TRBJ1-1	once	TGTGCCAGCAGTGAAGGCGGGAACACTGAAGCTTTCTTT	CASSEGGNTEAFF
NA	TRBV29-1	TRBJ2-5	NA	TGCAGCGTTGGTCAGGGAGGCCTCCAAGAGACCCAGTACTTC	CSVGQGGLQETQYF
TRBD1	TRBV7-9	TRBJ2-5	once	TGTGCCAGCAGCTTCGGACAGGGGGCGTGGGAGACCCAGTACTTC	CASSFGQGAWETQYF
NA	TRBV5-1	TRBJ2-1	few	TGCGCCAGCAGCTGGGGCGGCAGGCCGTTACCCCGCAATGAGCAGTTCTTC	CASSWGGRPLPRNEQFF
NA	TRBV5-1	TRBJ1-1	NA	TGCGCCAGCAGCTTGGGGTTTGGGAGCACTGAAGCTTTCTTT	CASSLGFGSTEAFF
TRBD1	TRBV14	TRBJ1-1	NA	TGTGCCAGCGGAAGAGGGGGCGCCGGGAACACTGAAGCTTTCTTT	CASGRGGAGNTEAFF
TRBD1	TRBV29-1	TRBJ2-1	NA	TGCAGCGTTCGGGACAGGGGGCCCTACAATGAGCAGTTCTTC	CSVRDRGPYNEQFF
TRBD1	TRBV5-8	TRBJ1-4	NA	TGTGCCAGCACCTTGGACAGGGGCGAAAAACTGTTTTTT	CASTLDRGEKLFF
TRBD2	TRBV4-1	TRBJ2-7	once	TGCGCCAGCAGCTCCTCAAGGGCTAGCGGGGGGAAGTATTACGAGCAGTACTTC	CASSSSRASGGKYYEQYF
NA	TRBV5-1	TRBJ1-1	NA	TGCGCCAGCAGCTTGGCGGAGAAGAACACTGAAGCTTTCTTT	CASSLAEKNTEAFF
NA	TRBV12-5	TRBJ1-5	NA	TGTGCTAGTGGTTTGGTACGGAGTTCGGGATCCCAGCCCCAGCATTTT	CASGLVRSSGSQPQHF
NA	TRBV10-3	TRBJ2-1	once	TGTGCCATCAGGAGCGGAGGGACCAACAATGAGCAGTTCTTC	CAIRSGGTNNEQFF
TRBD1	TRBV25-1	TRBJ2-1	NA	TGTGCCAGCAGTGATTTACAGGGGGCTAGTGAGCAGTTCTTC	CASSDLQGASEQFF
TRBD2	TRBV15	TRBJ2-1	NA	TGTGCCACCAGCAGAGGCAGGGCACTAGCGGGGAGGGACAATGAGCAGTTCTTC	CATSRGRALAGRDNEQFF
NA	TRBV5-5	TRBJ2-7	NA	TGTGCCAGCAGCGGGGGACTTAGCCCCTACGAGCAGTACTTC	CASSGGLSPYEQYF
TRBD1	TRBV5-5	TRBJ2-5	NA	TGTGCCAGCAGCTTGACCCACAGGGGGCAATATGAGACCCAGTACTTC	CASSLTHRGQYETQYF
NA	TRBV2	TRBJ1-1	once	TGTGCCAGCGTTTGGCAGGGGAACACTGAAGCTTTCTTT	CASVWQGNTEAFF
TRBD1	TRBV18	TRBJ2-5	NA	TGTGCCAGCTCACAACAGGGGGCGCCGAGGGAGACCCAGTACTTC	CASSQQGAPRETQYF
TRBD2	TRBV5-1	TRBJ2-1	NA	TGCGCCAGCAGCTTGGCCCTAGCGGGGGGTTTCGATGAGCAGTTCTTC	CASSLALAGGFDEQFF
TRBD1	TRBV29-1	TRBJ1-2	NA	TGCAGCGTTGGGGTCGGACAGGCTCGCGGCTACACCTTC	CSVGVGQARGYTF
NA	TRBV11-2	TRBJ1-5	NA	TGTGCCAGCAGCTTAGATCGAGGTCAGCCCCAGCATTTT	CASSLDRGQPQHF
NA	TRBV14	TRBJ2-7	NA	TGTGCCAGCAGCCCGCGAGGGGGAATCTTTAGTGACGAGCAGTACTTC	CASSPRGGIFSDEQYF
TRBD2	TRBV6-5	TRBJ2-1	few	TGTGCCAGCAGTGCCGCAGTGGCGGGGGAAAATGAGCAGTTCTTC	CASSAAVAGENEQFF
TRBD2	TRBV6-6	TRBJ2-1	NA	TGTGCCAGCAGTCGGCTAGCGGACAATGAGCAGTTCTTC	CASSRLADNEQFF
NA	TRBV2	TRBJ2-7	NA	TGTGCCAGCTGGACTCCCAGTGTATTGTACGAGCAGTACTTC	CASWTPSVLYEQYF
NA	TRBV5-1	TRBJ1-6	NA	TGCGCCAGCAGCCCCGGGGGGGGGCAATCACCCCTCCACTTT	CASSPGGGQSPLHF
NA	TRBV25-1	TRBJ2-3	NA	TGTGCCAGCAGTGTTCGGGTAACAGATACGCAGTATTTT	CASSVRVTDTQYF
TRBD2	TRBV5-1	TRBJ2-2	NA	TGCGCCAGCAGCACCTCGACTAGCTTAACCGGGGAGCTGTTTTTT	CASSTSTSLTGELFF
NA	TRBV5-1	TRBJ2-3	NA	TGCGCCAGCAGCTTGGGTTTCGGTCGCACAGATACGCAGTATTTT	CASSLGFGRTDTQYF
NA	TRBV5-1	TRBJ2-5	NA	TGCGCCAGCAGCCGCGGTTTCGAAGAGACCCAGTACTTC	CASSRGFEETQYF
NA	TRBV6-5	TRBJ1-1	NA	TGTGCCAGCAGTTATGTGTCAGGGACAAGAGCTTTCTTT	CASSYVSGTRAFF
TRBD1	TRBV5-8	TRBJ2-7	NA	TGTGCCAGCAGCCCGTTAGGGGGGACAGGGAGCTCCTACGAGCAGTACTTC	CASSPLGGTGSSYEQYF
TRBD1	TRBV30	TRBJ2-6	once	TGTGCCTATTCATACCTCTCCAGGGGGTCTGGGGCCAACGTCCTGACTTTC	CAYSYLSRGSGANVLTF
TRBD1	TRBV5-4	TRBJ2-7	NA	TGTGCCAGCAGCACCGGACAGGGGGTCTCCTACGAGCAGTACTTC	CASSTGQGVSYEQYF
NA	TRBV5-1	TRBJ1-1	NA	TGCGCCAGCAGCTCCCTACAGGGAGGGGGGGCTGAAGCTTTCTTT	CASSSLQGGGAEAFF
NA	TRBV30	TRBJ1-3	NA	TGTGCCCAGGGGTGGGGAAGCTCTGGAAACACCATATATTTT	CAQGWGSSGNTIYF
NA	TRBV7-2	TRBJ1-4	NA	TGTGCCAGCAGCTTAGTCCGGGATATCTTTCTCATTAATGAAAAACTGTTTTTT	CASSLVRDIFLINEKLFF
NA	TRBV4-1	TRBJ1-3	NA	TGCGCCAGCAGCCAAGCCACAGGTGGAAACACCATATATTTT	CASSQATGGNTIYF
NA	TRBV7-9	TRBJ1-2	NA	TGTGCCAGCAGCTCCGGACAGAACCCTAACTATGGCTACACCTTC	CASSSGQNPNYGYTF
NA	TRBV7-2	TRBJ1-1	NA	TGTGCCAGCAGCTTAGAAACGAGTGAAGCTTTCTTT	CASSLETSEAFF